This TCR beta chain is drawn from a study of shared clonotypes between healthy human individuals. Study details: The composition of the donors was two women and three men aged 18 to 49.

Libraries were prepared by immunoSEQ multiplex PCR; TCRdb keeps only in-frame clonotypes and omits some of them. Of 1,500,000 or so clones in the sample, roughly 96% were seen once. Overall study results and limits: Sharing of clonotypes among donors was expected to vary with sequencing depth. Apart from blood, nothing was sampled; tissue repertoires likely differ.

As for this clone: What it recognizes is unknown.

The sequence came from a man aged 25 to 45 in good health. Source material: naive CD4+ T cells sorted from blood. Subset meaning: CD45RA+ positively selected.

The CDR3, as DNA: TGCGCCAGCAGCTTTGGTTCTAGCGGAGGAGAGACCCAGTACTTC. It encodes CASSFGSSGGETQYF. V gene TRBV5-1 combines with J gene TRBJ2-5, with TRBD2 identical over 7 bases. Germline V gives CDR1 SGHRS, CDR2 YFSETQ. This CDR3 has 15 amino acids. V dropped 2 bases and J dropped 4; count of bases not matched to a gene: 8.